These 20 T cell receptor beta chains share one sample of origin, sequenced in a study of blood T cell repertoires in COVID-19. Some clones are missing from TCRdb's copy, which holds only in-frame ones; the method was immunoSEQ multiplex PCR. The sample comprises roughly 200,000 clones, roughly nine tenths of which are singletons, and about an eighth rests with the top ten. Sequences were obtained from peripheral blood. These TCRs come from a young woman who had recovered from COVID-19.

The chain links TRBV7-3 to TRBJ2-2; possible D gene TRBD1, 6 bases. V was trimmed by 4 bases and J by 4 bases, leaving 7 bases between them. CDR1 SGHTA and CDR2 FQGTGA come from the germline V gene. There are 13 residues in the CDR3. CDR3 loop: CASSSQGTGELFF. The CDR3 nucleotides read TGTGCCAGCAGCTCACAGGGCACCGGGGAGCTGTTTTTT.

The chain employs TRBV5-1 and TRBJ1-4; 9 nucleotides agree with TRBD1. Germline CDR1 and CDR2: SGHRS and YFSETQ. The length of the CDR3 is 15 residues. V gave up 0 bases and J gave up 8 bases; unmatched junction bases: 5. CDR3 DNA: TGCGCCAGCAGCTTGGGGGGGACAGGGTTCGAAAAACTGTTTTTT. This codes for CASSLGGTGFEKLFF.

V usage is TRBV9 and J usage is TRBJ2-3; unclear D gene. CDR1 and CDR2 (germline): SGDLS, YYNGEE. V shed 1 base and J shed 2 bases, with 8 bases lying between them. This CDR3 is 14 amino acids long. CDR3 residues: CASSVNGDTDTQYF. CDR3 nucleotides: TGTGCCAGCAGCGTAAACGGTGACACAGATACGCAGTATTTT.

This chain links TRBV11-2 with TRBJ2-1; 8 bases are a match to TRBD1. This CDR3 is built from 15 residues. Germline V lookup: CDR1 SGHAT, CDR2 FQNNGV. Trimming cost V 8 bases and J 8 bases; bases outside gene matches: 14. For the CDR3, the DNA is TGTGCCAGCTTCTCTGGGGGGACAGGATTTGATGAGCAGTTCTTC. Encoded protein: CASFSGGTGFDEQFF.

This rearrangement joins TRBV9 to TRBJ2-2; 10 bases map to TRBD1. With 6 bases clipped from V and 6 bases from J, the junction kept 5 bases outside the gene matches. Germline lookup yields CDR1 SGDLS and CDR2 YYNGEE. The CDR3 runs to 14 residues. The CDR3 loop reads CASITGQGAGELFF. Here the CDR3 DNA reads TGTGCCAGCATAACCGGACAGGGGGCCGGGGAGCTGTTTTTT. The full variable domain, with the rest looked up from reference TRBV9 and TRBJ2-2, is DSGVTQTPKHLITATGQRVTLRCSPRSGDLSVYWYQQSLDQGLQFLIQYYNGEERAKGNILERFSAQQFPDLHSELNLSSLELGDSALYFCASITGQGAGELFFGEGSRLTVL.

The rearrangement links TRBV13 to TRBJ1-1, with D possibly TRBD1 on 5 matching bases. Trimming cost V 1 base and J 0 bases, with 12 bases left between them. The CDR3 spans 16 residues. The germline CDR1 and CDR2 sequences are PRHDT and FYEKMQ (reference sequence). This CDR3 reads CASSLAPWGVNTEAFF. The CDR3 DNA sequence: TGTGCCAGCAGCTTAGCCCCCTGGGGGGTGAACACTGAAGCTTTCTTT.

J is TRBJ1-2 and V is TRBV19, with 7 positions matching TRBD1. Germline CDR1 LNHDA, CDR2 SQIVND (reference sequence). The V segment lost 5 bases and the J segment 5 bases; nucleotides outside the gene matches: 5. This CDR3 is built from 13 residues. CDR3 residues: CASSFGQVYGYTF. The CDR3 bases are TGTGCCAGTAGTTTTGGACAGGTTTATGGCTACACCTTC.

V is TRBV4-1 and J is TRBJ2-7, with TRBD2 identical over 7 bases. The CDR3 is 16 residues long. The J segment lost 2 bases and the V segment lost 3 bases, leaving 10 bases of the junction unmatched. Looked up from germline, CDR1 is MGHRA and CDR2 is YSYEKL. The CDR3 protein is CASSQALAGQTYEQYF. CDR3 DNA: TGCGCCAGCAGCCAGGCTTTAGCGGGCCAAACCTACGAGCAGTACTTC.

This chain connects TRBV6-6 to TRBJ2-7, with D possibly TRBD1 on 6 matching bases. Trimming took off 4 bases at V and 5 bases at J, with 15 bases between the two ends. CDR1 and CDR2 (germline): MNHNY, SVGAGI (reference sequence). This CDR3 contains 14 residues. Here the CDR3 reads CASSFGNRVNEQYF. CDR3 in DNA: TGTGCCAGCAGTTTCGGCAACAGGGTGAACGAGCAGTACTTC.

V and J are TRBV13 and TRBJ2-1; 8 nucleotides align to TRBD2. This CDR3 comprises 17 residues. With 5 bases clipped from V and 2 bases from J, the junction kept 11 bases outside the gene matches. CDR1 is PRHDT, CDR2 FYEKMQ, per germline (reference sequence). CDR3 sequence: CASSNLIAGPPYNEQFF. CDR3 sequence (DNA): TGTGCCAGCAGCAACCTAATAGCGGGACCCCCCTACAATGAGCAGTTCTTC.

The chain is built from TRBV5-1 and TRBJ2-7; possible D gene TRBD1, 7 bases. V lost 6 bases and J 7 bases, leaving 14 bases between the germline ends. The CDR3 has 12 amino acids. Germline V gene sequence: CDR1 SGHRS, CDR2 YFSETQ. The CDR3 is CASIGQEGEQYF. DNA of the CDR3: TGCGCCAGCATCGGACAGGAGGGGGAGCAGTACTTC.

This chain links TRBV6-6 with TRBJ1-1; D perhaps matches TRBD1 (6 bases). This CDR3 contains 15 residues. Germline V lookup: CDR1 MNHNY, CDR2 SVGAGI (reference sequence). Trimming took off 2 bases at V and 3 bases at J, with 13 bases between the two ends. The CDR3 bases are TGTGCCAGCAGTTACGTCCTAGGGGGGGACACTGAAGCTTTCTTT. It is translated as CASSYVLGGDTEAFF.

This chain joins TRBV6-2 or TRBV6-3 and TRBJ2-1, with TRBD2 matching over 9 bases. V was pared by 0 bases and J by 8 bases, with 17 bases of the junction left unmatched. This CDR3 has 19 residues. Germline V gives CDR1 MNHEY, CDR2 SVGEGT. This chain's CDR3 is CASSYSMLAGSFPWDEQFF. CDR3 sequence (DNA): TGTGCCAGCAGTTACTCGATGCTAGCGGGAAGTTTTCCTTGGGATGAGCAGTTCTTC.

The genes are TRBV7-9 and TRBJ1-3; a weak D match, TRBD1 (5 bases). Germline values: CDR1 SEHNR, CDR2 FQNEAQ (reference sequence). The CDR3 is 18 amino acids. The ends were cut back, 5 bases at V and 0 bases at J, with 20 bases in the middle. DNA of the CDR3: TGTGCCAGCAGCCCTCGGGACTCCAAGTTTCACTCTGGAAACACCATATATTTT. It translates to CASSPRDSKFHSGNTIYF.

V and J are TRBV2 and TRBJ2-3, with 12 bases identical to TRBD2. Unmatched junction bases numbered 17, after V lost 7 bases and J lost 0 bases. Germline V CDR1 and CDR2: SNHLY, FYNNEI. The CDR3 spans 20 residues. The CDR3 DNA is TGTGCCAGCAACCTCCCCGCGGGACTAGCGGGTCGGCCTAGCACAGATACGCAGTATTTT. Translating it yields CASNLPAGLAGRPSTDTQYF.

The chain is built from TRBV29-1 and TRBJ2-1; possibly TRBD1 for D (6 bases). CDR1 and CDR2 from the germline V gene are SQVTM and ANQGSEA. The CDR3 length is 13 residues. Trimming removed 3 bases at V and 5 bases at J, with 11 bases between. CDR3 sequence reads: CSVDGTGNNEQFF. In nucleotides, the CDR3 is TGCAGCGTTGATGGAACAGGGAACAATGAGCAGTTCTTC.

The rearrangement links TRBV6-5 to TRBJ1-1; D is undetermined. Germline CDR1 is MNHEY and CDR2 is SVGAGI. The length of the CDR3 is 12 residues. Trimming took 7 bases from V and 2 from J, leaving 8 bases between them. The CDR3 loop is CASTGLNTEAFF. The DNA of the CDR3 is TGTGCCAGCACGGGGTTAAACACTGAAGCTTTCTTT.

The V and J genes are TRBV27 and TRBJ2-7; 11 bases map to TRBD1. V dropped 3 bases and J dropped 1; count of bases not matched to a gene: 5. CDR1 is MNHEY, CDR2 SMNVEV, per germline (reference sequence). The CDR3 totals 16 residues. The CDR3 region has the DNA TGTGCCAGCAGTTTCCTCGGACAGGGGGCGTCCTACGAGCAGTACTTC. This translates into CASSFLGQGASYEQYF.

The chain uses TRBV7-2 and TRBJ1-1; no firm D call. Germline values: CDR1 SGHTA, CDR2 FQGNSA. Deletions cut 1 base from V and 0 bases from J, with 6 bases between. The CDR3 consists of 14 residues. The CDR3, as DNA: TGTGCCAGCAGCTTAGTGGGCCTGAACACTGAAGCTTTCTTT. It is translated as CASSLVGLNTEAFF.

J is TRBJ2-6 and V is TRBV29-1; a weak D match, TRBD1 (5 bases). The V end was cut by 0 bases, the J end by 0 bases, with 12 bases between. The CDR3 is 17 residues long. CDR1 is SQVTM, CDR2 ANQGSEA, per germline. The CDR3 is CSVEDTGYFSGANVLTF. The CDR3 nucleotides are TGCAGCGTTGAAGACACAGGTTACTTCTCTGGGGCCAACGTCCTGACTTTC.